The TCR beta chain under discussion was sequenced for a study of shared T cell receptors in the human thymus. Unmatched junction bases numbered 11, after V lost 5 bases and J lost 2 bases. The CDR3 is 16 amino acids. Germline CDR1 reads SGHRS; CDR2 reads YFSETQ. The data were produced by immunoSEQ multiplex PCR, yet TCRdb's version contains in-frame clones alone and is incomplete. The sample contains about 730,000 clones, approximately 85% of which appear only once. The same specimen was also included in a second study, on human thymus T cells. That paper notes: Finnish infants who were healthy and having corrective surgery for congenital heart defects made up the donors. Thymic resections from corrective heart surgery supplied the tissue. Within thymic and blood repertoires, V and J gene usage appeared to be biased. Thymic repertoires of unrelated individuals were reported in related research to overlap highly.

The sequenced sample consisted of thymocytes. The TCR was taken from a girl under three years old with a congenital heart defect. V gene TRBV5-1 combines with J gene TRBJ2-7; 9 nucleotides match TRBD2. The CDR3 DNA is TGCGCCAGCAGTTCCCGACTAGCGGAAGGTACCTACGAGCAGTACTTC. Protein: CASSSRLAEGTYEQYF.